The present TCR beta chain was sequenced within a study of vaccination effects on CD4 cells after COVID-19. Whole-study context: Vaccination of participants consisted of two doses of either the BNT162b2 or mRNA-1273 vaccine.

With respect to this clone: Antigen: not known.

TCRdb keeps only in-frame clones here, not all; method: immunoSEQ multiplex PCR. The sample records about 21,000 clones, 65% to 75% being singletons. Viral peptide pool expansion of antigen-specific CD4+ T cells preceded sequencing in the ViraFEST assay. The culture ran for about eleven days before CD4+ T cells were isolated. Each vaccine recipient was nucleocapsid antibody negative and had no prior SARS-CoV-2 infection. For each well, 1.5 million to 2 million PBMC were cultured with 8.5 to 10 IU/ml IL-2 and 9 to 10 ug/ml peptides. The length of the CDR3 is 14 residues. In germline, CDR1 is LNHDA, CDR2 SQIVND (reference sequence). Trimming took off 3 bases at V and 5 bases at J, with 13 bases between the two ends.

The chain uses TRBV19 and TRBJ1-1; tentatively, D is TRBD1 (5 bases). The sequence came from a human donor who received a COVID-19 vaccine. Source: CD4+ T cells from PBMCs cultured with HCoV-NL63 spike peptides, taken before COVID-19 vaccination. Here the CDR3 reads CASSIKGMRTEAFF. CDR3 sequence (DNA): TGTGCCAGTAGTATCAAGGGGATGAGGACTGAAGCTTTCTTT. Full variable domain (missing parts from reference TRBV19 and TRBJ1-1): DGGITQSPKYLFRKEGQNVTLSCEQNLNHDAMYWYRQDPGQGLRLIYYSQIVNDFQKGDIAEGYSVSREKKESFPLTVTSAQKNPTAFYLCASSIKGMRTEAFFGQGTRLTVV.